The rows below give T cell receptor beta chains drawn from one sample of a study of cytomegalovirus exposure and HLA in healthy donors. Sequenced by immunoSEQ multiplex PCR; TCRdb stores in-frame clones only, minus some. The table lists 220,000 or so clones, 65% to 75% of them singletons. Sequencing was performed on PBMCs. The receptors stem from a young woman in good health and CMV-seronegative. The CDR3 runs from the conserved cysteine through the conserved F or W. The D gene is left open where the match is weak. Not all rows give a size; the values are once, few, many and, for expanded clones, a class.

J gene,V gene,clone size,D gene,CDR3 protein,CDR3 DNA
TRBJ2-1,TRBV13,few,TRBD2,CASSLPSGRVGNEQFF,TGTGCCAGCAGCTTACCAAGCGGGAGGGTGGGTAATGAGCAGTTCTTC
TRBJ1-5,TRBV6-6,-,-,CASSPLPGYSNQPQHF,TGTGCCAGCAGCCCTCTCCCAGGCTATAGCAATCAGCCCCAGCATTTT
TRBJ1-3,TRBV6-1,-,-,CASSEKAGITGNTIYF,TGTGCCAGCAGTGAAAAGGCGGGGATAACTGGAAACACCATATATTTT
TRBJ2-3,TRBV7-9,-,TRBD2,CASSALTSGGADTQYF,TGTGCCAGCAGCGCGCTAACTAGCGGGGGGGCAGATACGCAGTATTTT
TRBJ2-5,TRBV10-3,-,TRBD1,CAISPGQGGGTQYF,TGTGCCATCAGCCCGGGACAGGGCGGAGGGACCCAGTACTTC
TRBJ1-5,TRBV6-5,-,TRBD1,CASSTGGGQPQHF,TGTGCCAGCTCCACAGGGGGCGGTCAGCCCCAGCATTTT
TRBJ1-1,TRBV7-9,-,-,CASSGPDRRNTEAFF,TGTGCCAGCAGCGGTCCGGACAGAAGGAACACTGAAGCTTTCTTT
TRBJ2-5,TRBV19,few,-,CASSVRGLPKETQYF,TGTGCCAGTAGTGTACGCGGTTTGCCCAAAGAGACCCAGTACTTC
TRBJ2-6,TRBV4-2,-,TRBD2,CASSQRGWTSGGPGANVLTF,TGTGCCAGCAGCCAACGGGGCTGGACTAGCGGGGGGCCAGGGGCCAACGTCCTGACTTTC
TRBJ2-7,TRBV5-1,few,TRBD1,CASSLVGQGDYEQYF,TGTGCCAGCAGCTTGGTGGGACAGGGGGACTACGAGCAGTACTTC